Presented here are 17 T cell receptor beta chains from one specimen sequenced in a study of OX40 agonist ivuxolimab in advanced cancers. Libraries were prepared by immunoSEQ multiplex PCR; TCRdb keeps only in-frame clonotypes and omits some of them. Among around 100,000 clones, about 91% were seen once, and the ten largest hold roughly 0.56%. The input for sequencing was CD4+ or CD8+ T cells sorted from blood, taken in a trial of the OX40 agonist ivuxolimab. Receptors were obtained from an adult with an advanced solid tumor such as melanoma, head and neck, liver or kidney cancer.

The chain links TRBV2 to TRBJ1-5; the D is unclear. Per the germline V gene, CDR1 is SNHLY and CDR2 is FYNNEI. The CDR3 spans 13 residues. V was clipped by 7 bases and J by 0 bases, with 7 bases between them. The CDR3 sequence is CASKLDSNQPQHF. Here the CDR3 DNA reads TGTGCCAGCAAGTTGGATAGCAATCAGCCCCAGCATTTT.

The V call is TRBV28, the J call TRBJ2-3; 10 nucleotides line up with TRBD1. The CDR3 consists of 16 residues. J lost 3 bases, V lost 4 bases, and 7 bases had no gene match. Per the germline V gene, CDR1 is MDHEN and CDR2 is SYDVKM. The CDR3 region is CASSSPTGGLTDTQYF. DNA of the CDR3: TGTGCCAGCAGTTCACCGACAGGGGGCCTTACAGATACGCAGTATTTT.

The chain recombines TRBV28 with TRBJ2-1; D is unclear. This CDR3 has 11 amino acids. CDR1 and CDR2 (germline): MDHEN, SYDVKM. V was trimmed by 3 bases and J by 5 bases, leaving 2 bases between them. CDR3 loop: CASSLNNEQFF. The CDR3 bases are TGTGCCAGCAGTTTGAACAATGAGCAGTTCTTC.

The chain uses TRBV9 and TRBJ2-5; D is ambiguous. Germline V gene lookup returns CDR1 SGDLS and CDR2 YYNGEE. This CDR3 has 14 residues. V lost 0 bases and J lost 5, with 11 bases in between. The CDR3 nucleotides read TGTGCCAGCAGCGTAGTGGGATTCCCGGAGACCCAGTACTTC. It codes for CASSVVGFPETQYF.

V gene TRBV5-1 combines with J gene TRBJ2-7; 10 bases are shared with TRBD1. This CDR3 comprises 14 residues. The junction had 7 bases not matched to a gene; V was cut back by 4 bases and J by 6 bases. Looked up from germline, CDR1 is SGHRS and CDR2 is YFSETQ. CDR3 coding DNA: TGCGCCAGCAGCACCAGACAGGGGGCGGGCGAGCAGTACTTC. This encodes CASSTRQGAGEQYF.

The chain carries TRBV27 and TRBJ2-7, with D unclear. Germline V gene lookup returns CDR1 MNHEY and CDR2 SMNVEV (reference sequence). This CDR3 spans 17 amino acids. The V end was cut by 5 bases, the J end by 0 bases, with 20 bases between. CDR3 residues: CASSPVALGLRSYEQYF. The CDR3 nucleotides read TGTGCCAGCAGTCCCGTAGCTCTCGGGTTACGCTCCTACGAGCAGTACTTC.

The chain couples TRBV18 to TRBJ2-2; a weak D match, TRBD1 (5 bases). CDR1 is KGHSH, CDR2 LQKENI, per germline. This CDR3 is built from 14 residues. V was pared by 1 base and J by 5 bases, with 8 bases between. In DNA form, the CDR3 reads TGTGCCAGCTCACCACAAAAGGGGACCGGGGAGCTGTTTTTT. Encoded protein: CASSPQKGTGELFF. The whole variable domain, filled in from reference TRBV18 and TRBJ2-2, reads NAGVMQNPRHLVRRRGQEARLRCSPMKGHSHVYWYRQLPEEGLKFMVYLQKENIIDESGMPKERFSAEFPKEGPSILRIQQVVRGDSAAYFCASSPQKGTGELFFGEGSRLTVL.

The chain has TRBV19 and TRBJ2-7; TRBD2 matches 8 bases. The CDR3 loop spans 16 amino acids. Per germline, CDR1 LNHDA and CDR2 SQIVND (reference sequence). J lost 5 bases, V lost 5 bases, and 14 bases had no gene match. The CDR3 region is CASSSKWGTSHHEQYF. The CDR3 bases are TGTGCCAGTAGTTCGAAATGGGGGACTAGTCACCACGAGCAGTACTTC.

This sequence joins TRBV19 and TRBJ2-2, with 8 bases fitting TRBD2. V dropped 3 bases and J dropped 2; count of bases not matched to a gene: 5. This CDR3 has 16 amino acids. CDR1 and CDR2 from the germline V gene are LNHDA and SQIVND (reference sequence). CDR3 coding DNA: TGTGCCAGTAGTATGGTAGCGGGACTAAACACCGGGGAGCTGTTTTTT. This codes for CASSMVAGLNTGELFF.

The chain recombines TRBV5-4 with TRBJ2-3; D is ambiguous. CDR3 length: 16 amino acids. The germline CDR1 and CDR2 sequences are SGHNT and YYREEE (reference sequence). V gave up 0 bases and J gave up 0 bases, with 11 bases separating them. CDR3 loop: CASSLAAAVSTDTQYF. CDR3 DNA: TGTGCCAGCAGCTTGGCCGCGGCAGTTAGCACAGATACGCAGTATTTT.

The rearrangement uses TRBV19 and TRBJ1-2; D remains unclear. Germline CDR1 is LNHDA and CDR2 is SQIVND (reference sequence). The CDR3 length is 13 residues. Trimming removed 5 bases at V and 5 bases at J, with 12 bases between. For the CDR3, the DNA is TGTGCCAGTAGTCCGGATTTGTGGTATGGCTACACCTTC. It yields the protein CASSPDLWYGYTF.

The chain joins TRBV6-4 to TRBJ2-7, with D tentatively TRBD2 (6 bases). The CDR3 runs 13 residues. Germline lookup yields CDR1 MRHNA and CDR2 SNTAGT. Trimming shortened V by 6 bases and J by 3 bases, and 12 bases separated the two germline ends. The CDR3 region has the DNA TGTGCCAGCAGGGACCGGGACTTCTACGAGCAGTACTTC. The encoded protein is CASRDRDFYEQYF.

The chain combines TRBV9 with TRBJ1-2; possible D gene TRBD1, 5 bases. The germline gives CDR1 SGDLS, CDR2 YYNGEE. The V and J ends lost 3 bases and 4 bases respectively, with 13 bases between them. This CDR3 contains 14 residues. The CDR3, as DNA: TGTGCCAGCAGCGCCGAACCGGGACCCTATGGCTACACCTTC. Protein sequence: CASSAEPGPYGYTF.

This chain uses TRBV6-6 with TRBJ1-5; 7 nucleotides agree with TRBD1. The CDR3 covers 14 residues. J lost 3 bases, V lost 4 bases, and 3 bases had no gene match. CDR1 and CDR2 (germline): MNHNY, SVGAGI (reference sequence). The CDR3 loop reads CASSSGGNNQPQHF. Here the CDR3 DNA reads TGTGCCAGCAGTTCAGGGGGAAACAATCAGCCCCAGCATTTT.

This clone has a single count. The chain couples TRBV9 to TRBJ2-7; 7 bases map to TRBD2. The CDR3 has 15 residues. V trimming: 0 bases; J trimming: 4 bases; junction bases outside the gene matches: 7. The germline V gene has CDR1 SGDLS and CDR2 YYNGEE. This chain's CDR3 is CASSVGVGRVYEQYF. In DNA, the CDR3 is TGTGCCAGCAGCGTAGGGGTGGGGAGGGTTTACGAGCAGTACTTC.

This chain links TRBV20-1 with TRBJ1-1; D perhaps matches TRBD1 (5 bases). CDR3 length equals 11 residues. Germline assignment: CDR1 DFQATT and CDR2 SNEGSKA (reference sequence). V gave up 3 bases and J gave up 11 bases, with 13 bases separating them. The CDR3 coding sequence is TGCAGTGCTAGGGGGGGTATTTCGGCTTTCTTT. It codes for CSARGGISAFF.

CDR3 loop: CASSPGDFGVGQYF. CDR3 coding DNA: TGTGCCAGTAGTCCAGGGGATTTCGGTGTCGGGCAGTACTTC. The J gene is TRBJ2-7, the V gene TRBV19; D may be TRBD1 (6 bases). The length of the CDR3 is 14 residues. V dropped 5 bases and J dropped 9 bases, with 20 bases sitting between them. Germline V gene lookup returns CDR1 LNHDA and CDR2 SQIVND (reference sequence). Complete variable domain (other parts from reference TRBV19 and TRBJ2-7): DGGITQSPKYLFRKEGQNVTLSCEQNLNHDAMYWYRQDPGQGLRLIYYSQIVNDFQKGDIAEGYSVSREKKESFPLTVTSAQKNPTAFYLCASSPGDFGVGQYFGPGTRLTVT.